A single sample is the source of the 29 T cell receptor beta chains below, sequenced in a study of response to subunit inactivated influenza vaccine. TCRdb recomputed calls from the RT-PCR reads with MiXCR, one row per CDR3 protein. The table records just over 300,000 distinct CDR3 sequences, 21% of them present only once. The sample here was PBMCs from blood, taken approximately 20 months after vaccination. The receptors here all came from a man between 50 and 75 years old who received an inactivated influenza vaccine.

The chain uses TRBV5-1 and TRBJ2-4; 7 bases fit TRBD1. CDR3 length equals 16 residues. From germline, CDR1 is SGHRS and CDR2 YFSETQ. With V trimmed by 0 bases and J by 2 bases, 5 bases remained unmatched. The CDR3 DNA follows: TGCGCCAGCAGCTTGGAGGGGGCCGGATCCAAAAACATTCAGTACTTC. Protein: CASSLEGAGSKNIQYF.

There are a few counts of this clonotype. The CDR3 is CATAPTDQGSNQPQHF. Here the CDR3 DNA reads TGCGCCACCGCTCCTACAGACCAGGGGAGCAATCAGCCCCAGCATTTT. The chain is built from TRBV10-2 and TRBJ1-5, with a tentative D call TRBD1 (6 bases). Trimming removed 10 bases from V and 1 base from J, with 20 bases in between. CDR1 and CDR2 (germline): WSHSY, SAAADI. This CDR3 comprises 16 residues.

The chain links TRBV6-2 or TRBV6-3 to TRBJ1-5; D gene unclear. With 0 bases removed from V and 4 bases from J, the gap between germline ends came to 7 bases. The CDR3 has 14 amino acids. Germline V gene sequence: CDR1 MNHEY, CDR2 SVGEGT. Here the CDR3 DNA reads TGTGCCAGCAGTTACTCTCGGGAAAATCAGCCCCAGCATTTT. Translated: CASSYSRENQPQHF.

The chain is built from TRBV6-1 and TRBJ1-4; maybe TRBD1 (5 bases). Trimming cost V 3 bases and J 7 bases, with 12 bases left between them. CDR3 length: 14 residues. CDR1 is MNHNS and CDR2 is SASEGT in the germline V gene. The CDR3: CASSEGTISEKLFF. CDR3 in DNA: TGTGCCAGCAGTGAGGGGACGATTTCTGAAAAACTGTTTTTT.

This clonotype was detected a few times. The chain recombines TRBV18 with TRBJ1-5; D is undetermined. Deletions cut 3 bases from V and 0 bases from J, with 9 bases between. The CDR3 is 15 residues long. Germline CDR1 is KGHSH and CDR2 is LQKENI. CDR3 bases: TGTGCCAGCTCACCTGCCGGCAGTAGCAATCAGCCCCAGCATTTT. Its protein product is CASSPAGSSNQPQHF. Full variable domain (remainder filled in from reference TRBV18 and TRBJ1-5): NAGVMQNPRHLVRRRGQEARLRCSPMKGHSHVYWYRQLPEEGLKFMVYLQKENIIDESGMPKERFSAEFPKEGPSILRIQQVVRGDSAAYFCASSPAGSSNQPQHFGDGTRLSIL.

This clonotype appeared a single time. J is TRBJ2-7 and V is TRBV7-9, with 7 bases lining up with TRBD1. Germline V lookup: CDR1 SEHNR, CDR2 FQNEAQ (reference sequence). The CDR3 covers 14 residues. The ends lost 5 bases at V and 6 bases at J; junction bases unmatched: 10. DNA of the CDR3: TGTGCCAGCAGCAACGCACAGGGGATGTTCGAGCAGTACTTC. This encodes CASSNAQGMFEQYF.

This clonotype was recorded a few times. The chain joins TRBV6-2 or TRBV6-3 to TRBJ2-2; no firm D call. CDR1 is MNHEY and CDR2 is SVGEGT in the germline V gene. Trimming removed 2 bases from V and 0 bases from J, with 22 bases in between. This CDR3 has 20 residues. CDR3 residues: CASSYPSSRIAYPNTGELFF. The DNA of the CDR3 is TGTGCCAGCAGTTACCCCTCGTCTAGAATAGCTTACCCGAACACCGGGGAGCTGTTTTTT.

This clonotype was seen at least ten times. The chain uses TRBV20-1 and TRBJ2-5; 9 bases agree with TRBD1. CDR1 and CDR2 (germline): DFQATT, SNEGSKA (reference sequence). V shed 2 bases and J 9 bases; nucleotides not matched to a gene: 7. This CDR3 spans 13 amino acids. The DNA of the CDR3 is TGCAGTGCTAGACAACAGGGGGCCCCCTCCCAGTACTTC. Its protein is CSARQQGAPSQYF.

Details on this clonotype: The junction and the germline gene differ at one end; a read error may be behind it. The genes are TRBV12-3 or TRBV12-4 and TRBJ1-5, with 8 bases lining up with TRBD1. This CDR3 has 16 residues. DNA for the CDR3: TGTGCCAGCAGTCTCGGGGCGGACAGGGTAAATCAGCTCCAGCATTTT. This translates into CASSLGADRVNQLQHF.

A few counts support this clonotype. V and J are TRBV29-1 and TRBJ1-2, with D possibly TRBD1 on 6 matching bases. The V and J ends lost 6 bases and 2 bases respectively, with 13 bases between them. Germline V gene lookup returns CDR1 SQVTM and CDR2 ANQGSEA. CDR3 length: 13 residues. The DNA of the CDR3 is TGCAGCGTGACGGGTGGACAGAACTATGGCTACACCTTC. Its translation is CSVTGGQNYGYTF.

This clonotype showed up just a few times. This rearrangement joins TRBV21-1 to TRBJ2-1; the D segment call TRBD1 is taken from the table without a DNA check. TRBV21-1 is a pseudogene segment. The CDR3 runs to 15 residues. CDR3 sequence reads: CASILRDRVGNEQFF. The CDR3 DNA reads as TGTGCCAGCATCCTCCGGGACAGGGTCGGCAATGAGCAGTTCTTC.

CDR3 nucleotide sequence: TGTGCCAGCACTCAACGACGGGACAGGGTAGGCAATGAGCAGTTCTTC. As protein: CASTQRRDRVGNEQFF. The chain has TRBV28 and TRBJ2-1; 9 bases match TRBD1. CDR1 is MDHEN and CDR2 is SYDVKM in the germline V gene. Losses at the gene ends were 7 bases for V and 6 bases for J; bases not matched to a gene: 13. This CDR3 is built from 16 residues.

The sample holds many counts of this clonotype. The CDR3 bases are TGTGCCATCAGTGAAGGGACAGCTAATTCACCCCTCCACTTT. The encoded protein is CAISEGTANSPLHF. The chain carries TRBV10-3 and TRBJ1-6; 7 bases line up with TRBD1. The V segment lost 3 bases and the J segment 6 bases; nucleotides outside the gene matches: 2. Germline V gives CDR1 ENHRY, CDR2 SYGVKD. There are 14 residues in the CDR3.

The V gene is TRBV6-5, the J gene TRBJ2-3, with D possibly being TRBD2 (6 bases). The CDR3 length is 15 residues. The germline V and J ends were trimmed by 2 bases and 2 bases, with 11 bases remaining between them. The germline V gene has CDR1 MNHEY and CDR2 SVGAGI. In DNA, the CDR3 is TGTGCCAGCAGTTACGCACGCGGGGCCACAGATACGCAGTATTTT. This translates into CASSYARGATDTQYF.

The CDR3 reads CSARIMKAKNIQYF. The CDR3 DNA reads as TGCAGTGCGCGTATAATGAAAGCCAAAAACATTCAGTACTTC. The chain employs TRBV20-1 and TRBJ2-4; D call uncertain. V lost 6 bases and J 0 bases, leaving 12 bases between the germline ends. The V gene's germline CDR1 is DFQATT and CDR2 SNEGSKA (reference sequence). The CDR3 extends over 14 amino acids.

The chain couples TRBV6-5 to TRBJ2-2; 8 nucleotides line up with TRBD1. Germline CDR1 and CDR2: MNHEY and SVGAGI. Trimming removed 3 bases from V and 2 bases from J; junction bases left unmatched: 8. The length of the CDR3 is 17 residues. In DNA form, the CDR3 reads TGTGCCAGCAGTTATACCCGGACAGGGAGAAACACCGGGGAGCTGTTTTTT. Translating gives CASSYTRTGRNTGELFF.

This clonotype was seen a few times. V and J are TRBV20-1 and TRBJ1-3; D unresolved. V dropped 6 bases and J dropped 0 bases, with 9 bases sitting between them. The CDR3 runs 13 residues. Germline V gene sequence: CDR1 DFQATT, CDR2 SNEGSKA (reference sequence). In nucleotides, the CDR3 is TGCAGTGCCGAGGCTCCCTCTGGAAACACCATATATTTT. Translated: CSAEAPSGNTIYF.

About this clonotype: The junction shows a germline mismatch at one end, possibly a read error. This rearrangement joins TRBV27 to TRBJ1-5; TRBD1 matches 9 bases. This CDR3 has 15 amino acids. Germline V gene lookup returns CDR1 MNHEY and CDR2 SMNVEV (reference sequence). CDR3 region: CASSPDRGGNQAQHF. For the CDR3, the DNA is TGTGCCAGCAGTCCGGACAGGGGCGGGAATCAGGCCCAGCATTTT.

The chain uses TRBV18 and TRBJ2-3; 10 bases agree with TRBD1. CDR3 size: 15 residues. With V trimmed by 0 bases and J by 5 bases, 2 bases remained unmatched. CDR1 is KGHSH and CDR2 is LQKENI in the germline V gene. The CDR3 DNA reads as TGTGCCAGCTCACCACCGACAGGGGGCAGAGATACGCAGTATTTT. Protein product: CASSPPTGGRDTQYF.

This clonotype was seen a few times. This sequence joins TRBV2 and TRBJ2-1; 13 bases map to TRBD2. CDR3 length: 17 amino acids. Germline loops: CDR1 SNHLY, CDR2 FYNNEI. J gave up 9 bases and V 7 bases, and 15 bases lay outside the gene matches. CDR3 sequence: CASTLAGTSGVPSEQFF. The CDR3 DNA follows: TGTGCCAGCACCTTAGCCGGGACTAGCGGGGTCCCTAGTGAGCAGTTCTTC. Full variable domain (rest looked up from reference TRBV2 and TRBJ2-1): EPEVTQTPSHQVTQMGQEVILRCVPISNHLYFYWYRQILGQKVEFLVSFYNNEISEKSEIFDDQFSVERPDGSNFTLKIRSTKLEDSAMYFCASTLAGTSGVPSEQFFGPGTRLTVL.

The rearrangement joins TRBV20-1 to TRBJ2-5; no reliable D call. The CDR3 is 12 residues long. With 4 bases removed from V and 1 base from J, the gap between germline ends came to 7 bases. Germline V gives CDR1 DFQATT, CDR2 SNEGSKA (reference sequence). The CDR3 sequence: CSANPLQETQYF. CDR3 DNA sequence: TGCAGTGCTAACCCTCTCCAAGAGACCCAGTACTTC.

There are a few counts of this clonotype. V usage is TRBV10-3 and J usage is TRBJ2-7; D not resolved. The length of the CDR3 is 13 residues. Between the trimmed V and J ends, which lost 3 bases and 12 bases, there was a span of 18 bases. Germline V gene data show CDR1 as ENHRY and CDR2 as SYGVKD. CDR3 DNA sequence: TGTGCCATCAGTGAAACATACTCCGAAAGACTGTACTTC. It is translated as CAISETYSERLYF.

This clonotype appeared a few times. The chain is built from TRBV12-3 or TRBV12-4 and TRBJ1-1, with 8 bases matching TRBD1. The CDR3 length is 14 residues. Trimming cost V 6 bases and J 4 bases; bases outside gene matches: 7. DNA of the CDR3: TGTGCCAGCAGCCAGGGGGCTCGCGGCACTGAAGCTTTCTTT. Translation: CASSQGARGTEAFF.

The chain has TRBV29-1 and TRBJ2-1, with 8 bases matching TRBD1. After removal of 5 bases from V and 4 bases from J, the junction contained 7 bases not matched to a gene. Germline V gives CDR1 SQVTM, CDR2 ANQGSEA. CDR3 length: 14 amino acids. This CDR3 reads CSVSWTGLYNEQFF. The CDR3, as DNA: TGCAGCGTTTCCTGGACAGGGCTTTACAATGAGCAGTTCTTC.

This clonotype was seen repeatedly, ten times or more. The rearrangement links TRBV27 to TRBJ2-3; TRBD2 agrees at 13 bases. The CDR3 is 16 residues long. Germline CDR1 reads MNHEY; CDR2 reads SMNVEV (reference sequence). Unmatched junction bases numbered 10, after V lost 5 bases and J lost 8 bases. CDR3 region: CASSILGTSGAVTQYF. DNA of the CDR3: TGTGCCAGCAGTATCCTCGGGACTAGCGGGGCGGTTACGCAGTATTTT.

This clonotype was counted between two and nine times. The chain combines TRBV7-2 with TRBJ2-5, with TRBD1 as a possible D gene (6 bases). This CDR3 spans 14 amino acids. Trimming took off 5 bases at V and 2 bases at J, with 12 bases between the two ends. The V gene's germline CDR1 is SGHTA and CDR2 FQGNSA. CDR3 protein: CASSIGTRQETQYF. CDR3 DNA: TGTGCCAGCAGCATCGGGACACGGCAAGAGACCCAGTACTTC.

V and J are TRBV28 and TRBJ1-6; the D gene is possibly TRBD1 (5 bases). Germline V gene data show CDR1 as MDHEN and CDR2 as SYDVKM. CDR3 length: 18 residues. Trimming removed 1 base from V and 7 bases from J, with 20 bases in between. The CDR3 nucleotides read TGTGCCAGCAGTTTATCGTTAGGGACTCCCTTTGGGAATTCACCCCTCCACTTT. Translating gives CASSLSLGTPFGNSPLHF.

The chain is built from TRBV2 and TRBJ1-5, with D maybe TRBD1 (5 bases). Germline loops: CDR1 SNHLY, CDR2 FYNNEI. Trimming cost V 5 bases and J 4 bases, with 15 bases left between them. This CDR3 region has 15 residues. The CDR3 here is CASSSSGQGNQPQHF. The CDR3 region has the DNA TGTGCCAGCAGTTCATCTGGGCAGGGAAATCAGCCCCAGCATTTT.

This clonotype was observed many times. The chain employs TRBV20-1 and TRBJ1-1; the D gene is possibly TRBD1 (6 bases). Trimming left V 0 bases short and J 9 bases short, with 23 bases between. The V gene's germline CDR1 is DFQATT and CDR2 SNEGSKA (reference sequence). The CDR3 is 16 residues long. The CDR3 sequence: CSARDQVSGRGGKAFF. CDR3 DNA: TGCAGTGCTAGAGATCAGGTATCTGGCAGGGGCGGTAAAGCTTTCTTT.